The subject of this entry is one T cell receptor beta chain. This entry belongs to a study of blood T cell repertoires in COVID-19. Background on the study: Collection of acute and convalescent COVID-19 samples took place in the United States, Italy and Spain. In each case, the material was cDNA or gDNA derived from T cells, B-cell-depleted T cells, or PBMCs.

Trimming removed 3 bases from V and 2 bases from J; junction bases left unmatched: 7. CDR3 length: 16 residues. CDR1 WSHSY and CDR2 SAAADI come from the germline V gene. In the source study's methods: Counts of nucleated cells, estimated from reference gene primer amplification, were obtained. TCRdb's table, derived via immunoSEQ multiplex PCR, lists solely in-frame clones and lacks some. Clonal size and the V and J genes are those of that table, whereas D and trimming came from the DNA. This table holds fewer than 80,000 clones, about 73% found once. Sequencing was performed on peripheral blood. The rearrangement links TRBV10-2 to TRBJ2-3; 8 bases match TRBD2. The source is a man in his 60s with acute or convalescent COVID-19. The CDR3 sequence: CASSDNTGGVTDTQYF. CDR3 nucleotide sequence: TGCGCCAGCAGTGATAATACCGGGGGGGTCACAGATACGCAGTATTTT.